This T cell receptor (beta chain) stems from a study of cytotoxic CD8 clonotypes in ibrutinib-treated CLL. Study in general: Partial responders around 25, complete 2; some twelve progressed and about 14 stayed in remission by median around 62 months. A median 12 months of treatment, range 6 to 36, preceded the collection of response samples.

Some clones are missing from TCRdb's copy, which holds only in-frame ones; the method was immunoSEQ multiplex PCR. The repertoire consists of under 300,000 clones, with roughly three quarters occurring once and the leading ten covering roughly 5%. Remarks on this clone: Its specificity is unknown.

The V end lost 5 bases, the J end lost 0 bases, and 9 bases lay between the germline ends. Looked up from germline, CDR1 is SGHAT and CDR2 is FQNNGV. The CDR3 spans 14 residues. Study-wide points: Contraction or stability on treatment characterized the public clonotypes, which were uncommon.

This sequence was found in a human donor with chronic lymphocytic leukemia. The sample in question was PBMCs, obtained at disease progression, from a patient treated with ibrutinib. The rearrangement joins TRBV11-2 to TRBJ2-3; no firm D call. The CDR3 loop reads CASSPGDSTDTQYF. The CDR3, as DNA: TGTGCCAGCAGCCCTGGGGATAGCACAGATACGCAGTATTTT.